This TCR beta chain was sequenced during a study of somatic mutations in cytotoxic T cells in rheumatoid arthritis. The overall study: Peripheral blood samples of approximately 30 ml EDTA were taken from patients directly after diagnosis and before treatment. Certain T-cell populations stained with V beta antibodies were FACS-sorted to nearly 100% purity, and V beta1+ cells were TCRB-sequenced.

Sequenced by immunoSEQ multiplex PCR; TCRdb stores in-frame clones only, minus some. The table shows approximately 14,000 clones, with 65% to 75% occurring only once. Study observations and caveats: For about an eighth of the roughly 60 patients, a single CD8+ clone accounted for more than 20% of CD8+ cells.

V gave up 2 bases and J gave up 4 bases; unmatched junction bases: 2. The CDR3 spans 16 residues. CDR1 and CDR2 (germline): SNHLY, FYNNEI. On this clone: No antigen is known for it.

This TCR derives from an adult with rheumatoid arthritis. The rearrangement joins TRBV2 to TRBJ2-3; 14 bases map to TRBD2. Sequenced sample: CD8+ T cells sorted from blood. In DNA form, the CDR3 reads TGTGCCAGCAGTGAACAGACTAGCGGGGGGGCAGATACGCAGTATTTT. The encoded protein is CASSEQTSGGADTQYF. The entire variable domain, with the rest obtained from reference TRBV2 and TRBJ2-3, is as follows: EPEVTQTPSHQVTQMGQEVILRCVPISNHLYFYWYRQILGQKVEFLVSFYNNEISEKSEIFDDQFSVERPDGSNFTLKIRSTKLEDSAMYFCASSEQTSGGADTQYFGPGTRLTVL.